Listed below are T cell receptor beta chains from one sample, sequenced in a study of blood T cells in healthy people across ages. TCRdb re-called the 5' RACE reads through MiXCR, storing one row per CDR3 protein. This table holds 1,800,000 or so distinct CDR3 sequences, roughly two fifths found once. The sequencing input was blood. These receptors were taken from a human donor in good health. The CDR3 runs from the conserved cysteine through the conserved F or W. The D gene is left open where the match is weak. Clone sizes are given selectively: once, few, many, or a class where the clone is expanded.

CDR3 protein: CASVAGGALDTQYF
CDR3 DNA: TGTGCCAGCGTGGCGGGGGGAGCTTTAGATACGCAGTATTTT
CDR3 length: 14
clone size: few
D gene: TRBD2
V gene: TRBV6-6
J gene: TRBJ2-3

CDR3 protein: CASSSHEPTNEELFF
CDR3 DNA: TGTGCCAGCAGCTCCCACGAGCCAACTAATGAAGAACTGTTTTTT
CDR3 length: 15
clone size: .
D gene: .
V gene: TRBV9
J gene: TRBJ1-4

CDR3 protein: CATRAGDNEQFF
CDR3 DNA: TGTGCCACGCGGGCGGGGGACAATGAGCAGTTCTTC
CDR3 length: 12
clone size: .
D gene: TRBD2
V gene: TRBV10-3
J gene: TRBJ2-1

CDR3 protein: CASSPQTGLAAYKETQYF
CDR3 DNA: TGTGCCAGCAGCCCACAGACTGGACTAGCGGCCTACAAAGAGACCCAGTACTTC
CDR3 length: 18
clone size: few
D gene: TRBD2
V gene: TRBV7-2
J gene: TRBJ2-5

CDR3 protein: CASSQDYGPDGELFF
CDR3 DNA: TGCGCCAGCAGCCAAGATTACGGGCCTGACGGGGAGCTGTTTTTT
CDR3 length: 15
clone size: .
D gene: .
V gene: TRBV4-3
J gene: TRBJ2-2

CDR3 protein: CASSLSTGGDGYTF
CDR3 DNA: TGCGCCAGCAGCTTGTCCACAGGGGGAGATGGCTACACCTTC
CDR3 length: 14
clone size: .
D gene: TRBD1
V gene: TRBV5-1
J gene: TRBJ1-2

CDR3 protein: CASSSRPYGGGEQYF
CDR3 DNA: TGCGCCAGCAGCTCTCGACCCTACGGGGGTGGGGAGCAGTACTTC
CDR3 length: 15
clone size: .
D gene: .
V gene: TRBV4-3
J gene: TRBJ2-5

CDR3 protein: CASSLASIMGQETQYF
CDR3 DNA: TGTGCCAGCAGCTTAGCCTCAATTATGGGCCAAGAGACCCAGTACTTC
CDR3 length: 16
clone size: .
D gene: .
V gene: TRBV11-2
J gene: TRBJ2-5

CDR3 protein: CASNLPGGQGYNEQFF
CDR3 DNA: TGTGCCAGCAACCTACCTGGGGGGCAGGGCTACAATGAGCAGTTCTTC
CDR3 length: 16
clone size: .
D gene: .
V gene: TRBV7-9
J gene: TRBJ2-1

CDR3 protein: CASSLGRFMSTDTQYF
CDR3 DNA: TGTGCCAGCAGCCTCGGACGTTTTATGAGCACAGATACGCAGTATTTT
CDR3 length: 16
clone size: .
D gene: .
V gene: TRBV12-3/TRBV12-4
J gene: TRBJ2-3

CDR3 protein: CASSYSGTTYGYTF
CDR3 DNA: TGTGCCAGCAGTTACTCGGGGACTACCTATGGCTACACCTTC
CDR3 length: 14
clone size: few
D gene: .
V gene: TRBV6-2/TRBV6-3
J gene: TRBJ1-2

CDR3 protein: CATMGPQGAGSPLHF
CDR3 DNA: TGTGCCACCATGGGACCACAGGGGGCAGGTTCACCCCTCCACTTT
CDR3 length: 15
clone size: .
D gene: TRBD1
V gene: TRBV28
J gene: TRBJ1-6

CDR3 protein: CASSQDFQNPYGYTF
CDR3 DNA: TGCGCCAGCAGCCAAGATTTTCAGAACCCCTATGGCTACACCTTC
CDR3 length: 15
clone size: .
D gene: .
V gene: TRBV4-3
J gene: TRBJ1-2

CDR3 protein: CASSPRTGKGTEAFF
CDR3 DNA: TGCGCCAGCAGCCCAAGGACAGGGAAAGGTACTGAAGCTTTCTTT
CDR3 length: 15
clone size: .
D gene: TRBD1
V gene: TRBV4-1
J gene: TRBJ1-1

CDR3 protein: CASSQGASGGRDTQYF
CDR3 DNA: TGCGCCAGCAGCCAAGGGGCTAGCGGGGGGAGAGATACGCAGTATTTT
CDR3 length: 16
clone size: .
D gene: TRBD2
V gene: TRBV4-3
J gene: TRBJ2-3

CDR3 protein: CASSHLGWGTEAFF
CDR3 DNA: TGTGCCAGCAGCCACCTCGGATGGGGAACTGAAGCTTTCTTT
CDR3 length: 14
clone size: .
D gene: .
V gene: TRBV4-2
J gene: TRBJ1-1

CDR3 protein: CASSVGLADYYEQYF
CDR3 DNA: TGTGCCAGCAGTGTTGGACTAGCGGATTACTACGAGCAGTACTTC
CDR3 length: 15
clone size: few
D gene: TRBD2
V gene: TRBV2
J gene: TRBJ2-7

CDR3 protein: CASKTGGTANTEAFF
CDR3 DNA: TGTGCCAGTAAAACGGGGGGGACGGCGAACACTGAAGCTTTCTTT
CDR3 length: 15
clone size: .
D gene: .
V gene: TRBV6-2/TRBV6-3
J gene: TRBJ1-1

CDR3 protein: CASGFSPGDRVDDEQVF
CDR3 DNA: TGTGCTAGTGGTTTTTCCCCGGGGGACAGGGTAGACGATGAGCAGGTCTTC
CDR3 length: 17
clone size: .
D gene: TRBD1
V gene: TRBV12-5
J gene: TRBJ2-1

CDR3 protein: CASSHGQENGYTF
CDR3 DNA: TGCGCCAGCAGCCACGGACAGGAGAATGGCTACACCTTC
CDR3 length: 13
clone size: .
D gene: TRBD1
V gene: TRBV4-1
J gene: TRBJ1-2

CDR3 protein: CASSLPRGAGEAFF
CDR3 DNA: TGTGCCAGCAGTTTACCTCGGGGGGCGGGTGAAGCTTTCTTT
CDR3 length: 14
clone size: .
D gene: .
V gene: TRBV12-3/TRBV12-4
J gene: TRBJ1-1

CDR3 protein: CASSLTHRGTLDYGYTF
CDR3 DNA: TGTGCCAGCAGCTTAACGCACAGGGGAACGTTAGACTATGGCTACACCTTC
CDR3 length: 17
clone size: .
D gene: TRBD1
V gene: TRBV7-2
J gene: TRBJ1-2

CDR3 protein: CASSQGTVSNEQFF
CDR3 DNA: TGCGCCAGCAGCCAAGGGACAGTGAGCAATGAGCAGTTCTTC
CDR3 length: 14
clone size: .
D gene: .
V gene: TRBV4-3
J gene: TRBJ2-1

CDR3 protein: CASIWLGQADTEAFF
CDR3 DNA: TGTGCCAGCATCTGGTTAGGACAGGCCGACACTGAAGCTTTCTTT
CDR3 length: 15
clone size: .
D gene: TRBD1
V gene: TRBV5-6
J gene: TRBJ1-1

CDR3 protein: CAIRDTPNTEAFF
CDR3 DNA: TGTGCCATCAGGGACACCCCGAACACTGAAGCTTTCTTT
CDR3 length: 13
clone size: few
D gene: .
V gene: TRBV10-3
J gene: TRBJ1-1

CDR3 protein: CASSFFGGTAAYGYTF
CDR3 DNA: TGTGCCAGCAGTTTTTTCGGGGGAACCGCAGCGTATGGCTACACCTTC
CDR3 length: 16
clone size: .
D gene: .
V gene: TRBV28
J gene: TRBJ1-2

CDR3 protein: CASSPPFGEKLFF
CDR3 DNA: TGTGCCAGCAGCCCACCCTTTGGTGAAAAACTGTTTTTT
CDR3 length: 13
clone size: .
D gene: .
V gene: TRBV12-3/TRBV12-4
J gene: TRBJ1-4

CDR3 protein: CASSLDGSPSYNEQFF
CDR3 DNA: TGCGCCAGCAGCTTGGATGGCTCCCCCTCCTACAATGAGCAGTTCTTC
CDR3 length: 16
clone size: .
D gene: .
V gene: TRBV5-1
J gene: TRBJ2-1

CDR3 protein: CASAGVAMQYF
CDR3 DNA: TGTGCCAGCGCAGGGGTTGCCATGCAGTACTTC
CDR3 length: 11
clone size: .
D gene: .
V gene: TRBV28
J gene: TRBJ2-4

CDR3 protein: CASSEFTGGPYNEQFF
CDR3 DNA: TGTGCCAGCAGTGAATTTACAGGGGGACCCTACAATGAGCAGTTCTTC
CDR3 length: 16
clone size: .
D gene: TRBD1
V gene: TRBV6-1
J gene: TRBJ2-1

CDR3 protein: CASSFDRGRRETQYF
CDR3 DNA: TGTGCCAGCAGCTTCGACAGGGGGCGCAGGGAAACCCAGTACTTC
CDR3 length: 15
clone size: .
D gene: TRBD1
V gene: TRBV5-6
J gene: TRBJ2-5

CDR3 protein: CTSSLIVNEQFF
CDR3 DNA: TGTACCAGCAGCTTAATCGTCAATGAGCAGTTCTTC
CDR3 length: 12
clone size: .
D gene: .
V gene: TRBV7-2
J gene: TRBJ2-1

CDR3 protein: CASSWRTGGMDGYTF
CDR3 DNA: TGTGCCAGCAGCTGGAGGACAGGGGGCATGGATGGCTACACCTTC
CDR3 length: 15
clone size: .
D gene: TRBD1
V gene: TRBV13
J gene: TRBJ1-2

CDR3 protein: CASSEMTGLWETQYF
CDR3 DNA: TGTGCCAGCAGTGAGATGACAGGGTTGTGGGAGACCCAGTACTTC
CDR3 length: 15
clone size: few
D gene: TRBD1
V gene: TRBV6-1
J gene: TRBJ2-5

CDR3 protein: CASSDGAGAYEQYF
CDR3 DNA: TGTGCCAGCAGTGACGGGGCAGGGGCCTACGAGCAGTACTTC
CDR3 length: 14
clone size: few
D gene: .
V gene: TRBV2
J gene: TRBJ2-7

CDR3 protein: CASSKTGSYNEQFF
CDR3 DNA: TGCGCCAGCAGCAAGACAGGGTCCTACAATGAGCAGTTCTTC
CDR3 length: 14
clone size: .
D gene: TRBD1
V gene: TRBV5-1
J gene: TRBJ2-1

CDR3 protein: CASSLEWLKAYNEQFF
CDR3 DNA: TGTGCCAGCAGCTTAGAATGGTTGAAGGCTTACAATGAGCAGTTCTTC
CDR3 length: 16
clone size: .
D gene: .
V gene: TRBV7-9
J gene: TRBJ2-1

CDR3 protein: CSVGFGEGTQYF
CDR3 DNA: TGCAGCGTTGGTTTCGGGGAAGGGACCCAGTACTTC
CDR3 length: 12
clone size: few
D gene: .
V gene: TRBV29-1
J gene: TRBJ2-5

CDR3 protein: CASSLVVAIQYF
CDR3 DNA: TGTGCCAGCAGTTTAGTGGTGGCCATTCAGTACTTC
CDR3 length: 12
clone size: .
D gene: .
V gene: TRBV12-3/TRBV12-4
J gene: TRBJ2-4

CDR3 protein: CASSGSGTGRFEGYTF
CDR3 DNA: TGTGCCAGCAGTGGCTCGGGGACAGGGAGGTTCGAAGGCTACACCTTC
CDR3 length: 16
clone size: once
D gene: TRBD1
V gene: TRBV28
J gene: TRBJ1-2

CDR3 protein: CASSLTGRPLLRGYTF
CDR3 DNA: TGTGCCAGCAGCCTCACAGGGAGGCCCCTTTTAAGGGGCTACACCTTC
CDR3 length: 16
clone size: few
D gene: .
V gene: TRBV7-8
J gene: TRBJ1-2

CDR3 protein: CSVVAKLAKNIQYF
CDR3 DNA: TGCAGCGTTGTAGCTAAGCTAGCCAAAAACATTCAGTACTTC
CDR3 length: 14
clone size: .
D gene: .
V gene: TRBV29-1
J gene: TRBJ2-4

CDR3 protein: CASSFGPSGSYDEQYF
CDR3 DNA: TGTGCCAGTAGCTTCGGGCCCTCAGGTTCCTATGACGAGCAGTACTTC
CDR3 length: 16
clone size: few
D gene: .
V gene: TRBV7-2
J gene: TRBJ2-7

CDR3 protein: CSVETGASYEQYF
CDR3 DNA: TGCAGCGTTGAGACAGGGGCAAGCTACGAGCAGTACTTC
CDR3 length: 13
clone size: many
D gene: TRBD1
V gene: TRBV29-1
J gene: TRBJ2-7

CDR3 protein: CASSVAFLARNIQYF
CDR3 DNA: TGTGCCAGCAGTGTCGCGTTCCTAGCCAGAAACATTCAGTACTTC
CDR3 length: 15
clone size: .
D gene: .
V gene: TRBV2
J gene: TRBJ2-4

CDR3 protein: CASSLEVSGGTDTQYF
CDR3 DNA: TGCGCCAGCAGCTTGGAGGTTAGCGGGGGTACAGATACGCAGTATTTT
CDR3 length: 16
clone size: .
D gene: TRBD2
V gene: TRBV5-1
J gene: TRBJ2-3

CDR3 protein: CSARGPGTAYLNTEAFF
CDR3 DNA: TGCAGTGCTAGGGGGCCCGGGACAGCTTACTTGAACACTGAAGCTTTCTTT
CDR3 length: 17
clone size: .
D gene: TRBD1
V gene: TRBV20-1
J gene: TRBJ1-1

CDR3 protein: CAGSVRSNYGYTF
CDR3 DNA: TGTGCCGGCAGCGTAAGGTCTAACTATGGCTACACCTTC
CDR3 length: 13
clone size: .
D gene: .
V gene: TRBV9
J gene: TRBJ1-2

CDR3 protein: CASSSRQISGANVLTF
CDR3 DNA: TGTGCCAGCAGCTCTCGACAGATCTCTGGGGCCAACGTCCTGACTTTC
CDR3 length: 16
clone size: .
D gene: .
V gene: TRBV6-2/TRBV6-3
J gene: TRBJ2-6

CDR3 protein: CASSASGTGSTKQFF
CDR3 DNA: TGTGCCAGCAGCGCTTCCGGGACAGGTTCAACCAAGCAGTTCTTC
CDR3 length: 15
clone size: .
D gene: TRBD1
V gene: TRBV9
J gene: TRBJ2-1

CDR3 protein: CASSEAWGLSSYNEQFF
CDR3 DNA: TGTGCCAGCAGTGAAGCTTGGGGCCTGAGCTCCTACAATGAGCAGTTCTTC
CDR3 length: 17
clone size: few
D gene: .
V gene: TRBV6-1
J gene: TRBJ2-1

CDR3 protein: CASSQERHHLETQYF
CDR3 DNA: TGTGCCAGCAGCCAAGAGCGGCATCATTTAGAGACCCAGTACTTC
CDR3 length: 15
clone size: .
D gene: .
V gene: TRBV3-1
J gene: TRBJ2-5

CDR3 protein: CASSLSQGGDWPQHF
CDR3 DNA: TGTGCCAGCAGCTTAAGTCAGGGGGGTGATTGGCCCCAGCATTTT
CDR3 length: 15
clone size: .
D gene: TRBD1
V gene: TRBV7-2
J gene: TRBJ1-5

CDR3 protein: CSARGDFLLGAEQYF
CDR3 DNA: TGCAGTGCTAGGGGGGACTTCCTCTTAGGCGCCGAGCAGTACTTC
CDR3 length: 15
clone size: few
D gene: .
V gene: TRBV20-1
J gene: TRBJ2-7

CDR3 protein: CASSPQGHEGLGYTF
CDR3 DNA: TGTGCCAGCAGCCCCCAGGGACACGAGGGGCTTGGCTACACCTTC
CDR3 length: 15
clone size: .
D gene: .
V gene: TRBV12-3/TRBV12-4
J gene: TRBJ1-2

CDR3 protein: CASSLEGWYSYNEQFF
CDR3 DNA: TGTGCCAGCAGCTTGGAGGGCTGGTACTCCTACAATGAGCAGTTCTTC
CDR3 length: 16
clone size: .
D gene: .
V gene: TRBV7-2
J gene: TRBJ2-1

CDR3 protein: CASKEGARYEQYF
CDR3 DNA: TGTGCCAGCAAGGAGGGGGCAAGGTACGAGCAGTACTTC
CDR3 length: 13
clone size: many
D gene: .
V gene: TRBV6-6
J gene: TRBJ2-7